The 15 T cell receptor beta chains listed next were all sequenced from one sample in a study of blood T cell repertoires in COVID-19. Sequencing used immunoSEQ multiplex PCR; TCRdb keeps in-frame clones, though not all of them. The profile shows about 290,000 clones, roughly nine tenths of them singletons. Sequenced sample: PBMCs or T cells enriched from blood (not recorded which). The source of these receptors is a woman between 40 and 50 years old who had recovered from COVID-19.

A note on this clone: The sample carries other DNA sequences with the same CDR3. The V call is TRBV6-1, the J call TRBJ2-1, with D tentatively TRBD1 (6 bases). The CDR3 extends over 15 amino acids. V was clipped by 0 bases and J by 0 bases, with 6 bases between them. Germline V lookup: CDR1 MNHNS, CDR2 SASEGT. CDR3 nucleotide sequence: TGTGCCAGCAGTGAAGCAGGGGGCTCCTACAATGAGCAGTTCTTC. Translated, it gives CASSEAGGSYNEQFF.

This chain joins TRBV11-2 and TRBJ1-2, with 8 bases matching TRBD1. Germline CDR1 is SGHAT and CDR2 is FQNNGV. The CDR3 loop spans 12 amino acids. J gave up 8 bases and V 4 bases, and 3 bases lay outside the gene matches. The chain's CDR3 is CASSSGGWGYTF. As DNA, the CDR3 is TGTGCCAGCAGCTCAGGGGGCTGGGGCTACACCTTC.

The chain combines TRBV7-9 with TRBJ1-3, with D uncertain. Germline lookup yields CDR1 SEHNR and CDR2 FQNEAQ (reference sequence). The germline V and J ends were trimmed by 5 bases and 0 bases, with 11 bases remaining between them. The length of the CDR3 is 15 residues. The CDR3 reads CASSPITASGNTIYF. The CDR3 bases are TGTGCCAGCAGCCCGATCACAGCCTCTGGAAACACCATATATTTT.

The chain has TRBV28 and TRBJ1-2; D remains ambiguous. V lost 8 bases to trimming and J lost 3 bases, with 7 bases between them. Germline assignment: CDR1 MDHEN and CDR2 SYDVKM. The CDR3 runs to 11 residues. Here the CDR3 DNA reads TGTGCCAGCGGGCAATACTATGGCTACACCTTC. Residues: CASGQYYGYTF.

This sequence joins TRBV19 and TRBJ2-1; D is unclear. The CDR3 is 12 residues long. Germline CDR1 and CDR2: LNHDA and SQIVND (reference sequence). The V gene lost 4 bases and the J gene lost 12 bases, with 13 bases spanning the gap. CDR3 sequence: CASSKELAGQFF. CDR3 DNA: TGTGCCAGTAGTAAGGAGCTCGCTGGGCAGTTCTTC. The full variable domain, completed using reference TRBV19 and TRBJ2-1, is DGGITQSPKYLFRKEGQNVTLSCEQNLNHDAMYWYRQDPGQGLRLIYYSQIVNDFQKGDIAEGYSVSREKKESFPLTVTSAQKNPTAFYLCASSKELAGQFFGPGTRLTVL.

This chain links TRBV6-2 or TRBV6-3 with TRBJ2-4; TRBD1 might be the D (6 bases). The CDR3 runs to 14 residues. Trimming shortened V by 2 bases and J by 12 bases, and 17 bases separated the two germline ends. Germline CDR1 MNHEY, CDR2 SVGEGT. The CDR3 nucleotides are TGTGCCAGCAGTTACCGGGACACCGGAGTGAATCAGTACTTC. The encoded protein is CASSYRDTGVNQYF.

The genes are TRBV6-6 and TRBJ1-1; a possible D gene is TRBD1 (5 bases). This CDR3 region has 13 residues. The germline CDR1 and CDR2 sequences are MNHNY and SVGAGI (reference sequence). With 10 bases removed from V and 0 bases from J, the gap between germline ends came to 12 bases. The CDR3 loop is CAIVWGVNTEAFF. The CDR3 DNA reads TGTGCCATCGTATGGGGGGTGAACACTGAAGCTTTCTTT.

The rearrangement uses TRBV24-1 and TRBJ1-2; TRBD1 matches at 9 bases. With V trimmed by 5 bases and J by 10 bases, 7 bases remained unmatched. The V gene's germline CDR1 is KGHDR and CDR2 SFDVKD. This CDR3 is built from 13 residues. CDR3 sequence: CATSASGQGSYTF. In DNA form, the CDR3 reads TGTGCCACCAGTGCCTCGGGACAGGGATCCTACACCTTC.

The sample holds a few counts of this clone. The rearrangement joins TRBV6-5 to TRBJ1-2, with 9 bases lining up with TRBD1. Trimming took 9 bases from V and 7 from J; bases not matched to a gene: 3. Germline loops: CDR1 MNHEY, CDR2 SVGAGI. The CDR3 loop spans 11 amino acids. For the CDR3, the DNA is TGTGCCAGTTACAGGGGGCCTGGCTACACCTTC. Protein sequence: CASYRGPGYTF.

This clone appeared a single time. The rearrangement links TRBV3-1 (or the pseudogene TRBV3-2) to TRBJ2-5; 8 nucleotides agree with TRBD2. J was trimmed by 2 bases and V by 4 bases; bases with no gene match: 15. The CDR3 loop spans 18 amino acids. From germline, CDR1 is LGHDT and CDR2 YNNKEL (reference sequence). CDR3 DNA sequence: TGTGCCAGCAGCCGGGCCCTCTCTGGCGGGGGGCCTCAAGAGACCCAGTACTTC. Translated, it gives CASSRALSGGGPQETQYF.

V and J are TRBV3-1 (or the pseudogene TRBV3-2) and TRBJ2-1; 9 bases are shared with TRBD1. Germline V gives CDR1 LGHDT, CDR2 YNNKEL (reference sequence). V shed 7 bases, J shed 7 bases, and the junction held 11 bases outside the gene matches. The length of the CDR3 is 15 residues. CDR3 coding DNA: TGTGCCAGCACCTATGGGGACAGGGCCGGGAATGAGCAGTTCTTC. Translation gives CASTYGDRAGNEQFF.

The gene calls are TRBV7-4 and TRBJ2-3; TRBD1 might be the D (6 bases). The germline gives CDR1 SGHVT, CDR2 SQSDAQ. Trimming shortened V by 2 bases and J by 0 bases, and 15 bases separated the two germline ends. CDR3 length: 17 residues. The CDR3: CASSLRDKKTSTDTQYF. The CDR3 DNA reads TGTGCCAGCAGCTTAAGGGACAAAAAAACTAGCACAGATACGCAGTATTTT.

This rearrangement joins TRBV14 to TRBJ2-3; 14 nucleotides agree with TRBD2. Germline-derived CDR1 and CDR2 are SGHDN and FVKESK. The V and J ends lost 4 bases and 4 bases, in that order; junction bases with no gene match: 4. This CDR3 is 16 amino acids long. The CDR3 here is CASSRTGLAGADTQYF. The CDR3 bases are TGTGCCAGCAGCCGAACGGGACTAGCGGGAGCAGATACGCAGTATTTT.

This chain links TRBV3-1 (or the pseudogene TRBV3-2) with TRBJ1-1, with a weak D call TRBD1 (6 bases). The V gene lost 5 bases and the J gene lost 2 bases, with 15 bases spanning the gap. The CDR3 loop spans 15 amino acids. Germline CDR1 is LGHDT and CDR2 is YNNKEL (reference sequence). CDR3 nucleotide sequence: TGTGCCAGCAGCTCACAGGCCAGGGGAAACACTGAAGCTTTCTTT. It specifies CASSSQARGNTEAFF.

This clone was picked up one time. This sequence joins TRBV7-2 and TRBJ2-3; D may be TRBD1 (5 bases). Germline CDR1 SGHTA, CDR2 FQGNSA. Trimming left V 5 bases short and J 1 base short, with 10 bases between. There are 14 residues in the CDR3. CDR3 loop: CASSPQTGTDTQYF. The CDR3 DNA is TGTGCCAGCAGCCCACAGACAGGCACAGATACGCAGTATTTT.